The 9 T cell receptor beta chains presented below share a single source sample, sequenced in a study of graft-versus-host responses after intestinal transplantation. Sequenced by immunoSEQ multiplex PCR; TCRdb stores in-frame clones only, minus some. The data show roughly 99,000 clones, about 83% seen once. The sample was PBMCs, taken 255 days after intestinal transplant. The receptors were gathered from a human patient who received an intestinal transplant, so some T cells may come from the graft donor.

This clone appeared a few times. The CDR3 region is CASSQGSIGNTIYF. The CDR3 DNA sequence: TGTGCCAGCAGTCAGGGAAGCATTGGAAACACCATATATTTT. The chain links TRBV6-1 to TRBJ1-3, with D perhaps matching TRBD1 (5 bases). Germline values: CDR1 MNHNS, CDR2 SASEGT. The V gene lost 5 bases and the J gene lost 3 bases, with 11 bases spanning the gap. The CDR3 loop spans 14 amino acids.

CDR3 bases: TGTGCCAGCAGTACTCACCCGGGACAGGGGTTCGGAGCTTTCTTT. Translating gives CASSTHPGQGFGAFF. The chain links TRBV28 to TRBJ1-1, with 10 positions matching TRBD1. Germline V gives CDR1 MDHEN, CDR2 SYDVKM. V lost 5 bases, J lost 10 bases, and 13 bases stayed unmatched. The CDR3 runs to 15 residues.

This clone was observed once. The chain is built from TRBV6-1 and TRBJ1-1; weak D call: TRBD1 (5 bases). CDR1 and CDR2 from the germline V gene are MNHNS and SASEGT. V was shortened by 7 bases and J by 4 bases, with 13 bases between the two germline ends. CDR3 length: 13 residues. For the CDR3, the DNA is TGTGCCAGCAAGGACGGGGGGACCACTGAAGCTTTCTTT. Its protein is CASKDGGTTEAFF.

By sample share, this clone is medium-sized. The V and J genes are TRBV4-2 and TRBJ2-6; D may be TRBD2 (6 bases). The CDR3 has 15 residues. The V end was cut by 3 bases, the J end by 0 bases, with 6 bases between. Germline CDR1 LGHNA, CDR2 YNFKEQ. The chain's CDR3 is CASSQTSSGANVLTF. CDR3 bases: TGTGCCAGCAGCCAGACTAGCTCTGGGGCCAACGTCCTGACTTTC.

V and J are TRBV6-1 and TRBJ1-1; tentative D call: TRBD1 (5 bases). CDR1 MNHNS and CDR2 SASEGT come from the germline V gene. Trimming cost V 7 bases and J 1 base, with 13 bases left between them. This CDR3 region has 14 residues. CDR3 sequence (DNA): TGTGCCAGCACCCCGGGACTCACGAACACTGAAGCTTTCTTT. Protein: CASTPGLTNTEAFF.

The rearrangement links TRBV2 to TRBJ2-1, with TRBD2 matching over 13 bases. The germline V gene has CDR1 SNHLY and CDR2 FYNNEI. The length of the CDR3 is 12 residues. The trim removed 10 bases at V and 15 bases at J, leaving 9 bases unmatched. The CDR3 nucleotides are TGTGCCACCTGGGGACTAGCGGGAAAGTCGTTCTTC. Translation: CATWGLAGKSFF.

The V and J genes are TRBV10-3 and TRBJ2-1; D is possibly TRBD2 (7 bases). CDR1 and CDR2 from the germline V gene are ENHRY and SYGVKD. This CDR3 region has 13 residues. The V end lost 10 bases, the J end lost 4 bases, and 14 bases lay between the germline ends. The CDR3 nucleotides read TGTGCCACCGGGGGGCCTACTTACAATGAGCAGTTCTTC. The encoded protein is CATGGPTYNEQFF.

The rearrangement uses TRBV6-1 and TRBJ1-3; 9 nucleotides align to TRBD1. The CDR3 is 15 amino acids. V was clipped by 7 bases and J by 0 bases; unmatched bases: 4. Germline V gene data show CDR1 as MNHNS and CDR2 as SASEGT. Here the CDR3 DNA reads TGTGCCAGCAACTGGGACAGGGCCTCTGGAAACACCATATATTTT. This codes for CASNWDRASGNTIYF.

This chain joins TRBV30 and TRBJ1-6; 10 nucleotides align to TRBD1. V dropped 4 bases and J dropped 6; count of bases not matched to a gene: 3. The germline V gene has CDR1 GTSNPN and CDR2 SVGIG (reference sequence). The length of the CDR3 is 14 residues. The CDR3 nucleotides are TGTGCCTGGATTCGACAGGGGGCTAATTCACCCCTCCACTTT. Its translation: CAWIRQGANSPLHF.